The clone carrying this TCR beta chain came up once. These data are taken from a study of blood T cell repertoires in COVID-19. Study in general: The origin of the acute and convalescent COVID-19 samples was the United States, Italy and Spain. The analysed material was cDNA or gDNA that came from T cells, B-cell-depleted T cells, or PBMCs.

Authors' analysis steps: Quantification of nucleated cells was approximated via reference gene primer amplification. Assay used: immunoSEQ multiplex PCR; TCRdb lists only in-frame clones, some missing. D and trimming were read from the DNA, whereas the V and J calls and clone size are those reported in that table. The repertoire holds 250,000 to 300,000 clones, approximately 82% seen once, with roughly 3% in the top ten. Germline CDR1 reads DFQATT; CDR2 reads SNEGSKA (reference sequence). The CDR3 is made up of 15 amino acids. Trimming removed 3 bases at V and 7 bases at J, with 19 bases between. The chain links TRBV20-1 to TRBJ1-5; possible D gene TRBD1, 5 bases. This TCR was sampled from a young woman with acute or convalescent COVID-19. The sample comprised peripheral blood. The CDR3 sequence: CSASPGLGEGQPQHF. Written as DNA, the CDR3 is TGCAGTGCTAGTCCGGGACTCGGGGAGGGCCAGCCCCAGCATTTT.